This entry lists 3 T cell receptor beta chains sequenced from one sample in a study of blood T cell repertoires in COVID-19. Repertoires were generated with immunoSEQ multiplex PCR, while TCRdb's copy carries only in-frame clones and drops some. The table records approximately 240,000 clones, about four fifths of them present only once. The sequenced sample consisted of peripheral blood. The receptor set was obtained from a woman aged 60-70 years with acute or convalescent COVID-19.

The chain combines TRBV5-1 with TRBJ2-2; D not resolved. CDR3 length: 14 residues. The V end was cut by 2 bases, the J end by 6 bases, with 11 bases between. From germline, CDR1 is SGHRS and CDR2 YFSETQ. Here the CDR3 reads CASSFDLVPGELFF. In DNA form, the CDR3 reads TGCGCCAGCAGCTTCGATTTAGTCCCCGGGGAGCTGTTTTTT.

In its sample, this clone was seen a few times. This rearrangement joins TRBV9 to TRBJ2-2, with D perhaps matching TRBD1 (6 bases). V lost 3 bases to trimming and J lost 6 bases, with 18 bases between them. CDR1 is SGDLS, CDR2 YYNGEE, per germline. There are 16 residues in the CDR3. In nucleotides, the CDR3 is TGTGCCAGCAGCGCAACCTACAGGGTTTGGTCCGGGGAGCTGTTTTTT. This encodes CASSATYRVWSGELFF.

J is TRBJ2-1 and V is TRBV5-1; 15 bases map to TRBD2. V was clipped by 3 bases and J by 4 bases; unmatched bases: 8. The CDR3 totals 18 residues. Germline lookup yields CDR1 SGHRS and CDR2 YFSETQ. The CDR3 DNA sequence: TGCGCCAGCAGCTCAGGACTAGCGGGGGGGCTGATTTACAATGAGCAGTTCTTC. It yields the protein CASSSGLAGGLIYNEQFF.